The clone carrying this T cell receptor beta chain was observed many times. The sample comes from a study of control samples from healthy donors and cancer patients. Some clones are missing from TCRdb's copy, which holds only in-frame ones; the method was immunoSEQ multiplex PCR. The table has 55,000 to 90,000 clones, approximately 80% seen once; the top ten hold 25% to 35%. The CDR3 has 14 residues. V gave up 10 bases and J gave up 2 bases, with 12 bases separating them. The germline gives CDR1 MNHEY, CDR2 SMNVEV (reference sequence). V and J are TRBV27 and TRBJ2-6; D may be TRBD2 (5 bases). The source material was blood. The receptor was isolated from a man between 45 and 60 years old in good health. This CDR3 reads CATGPRAGANVLTF. Written as DNA, the CDR3 is TGTGCCACAGGCCCGAGGGCTGGGGCCAACGTCCTGACTTTC.